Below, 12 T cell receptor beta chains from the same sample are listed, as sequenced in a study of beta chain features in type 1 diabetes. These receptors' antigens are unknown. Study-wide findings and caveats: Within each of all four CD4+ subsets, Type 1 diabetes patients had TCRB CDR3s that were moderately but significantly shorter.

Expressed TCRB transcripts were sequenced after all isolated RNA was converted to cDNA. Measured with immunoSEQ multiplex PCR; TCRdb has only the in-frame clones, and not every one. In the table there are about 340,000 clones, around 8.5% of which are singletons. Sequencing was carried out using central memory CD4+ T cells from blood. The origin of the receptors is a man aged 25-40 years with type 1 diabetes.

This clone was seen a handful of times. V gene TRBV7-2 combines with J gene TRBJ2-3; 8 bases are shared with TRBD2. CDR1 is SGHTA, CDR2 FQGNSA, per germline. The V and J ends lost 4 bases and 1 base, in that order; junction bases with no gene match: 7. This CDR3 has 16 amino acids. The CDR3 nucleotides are TGTGCCAGCAGCTCTCAGCGGGGGTTCGGCACAGATACGCAGTATTTT. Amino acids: CASSSQRGFGTDTQYF.

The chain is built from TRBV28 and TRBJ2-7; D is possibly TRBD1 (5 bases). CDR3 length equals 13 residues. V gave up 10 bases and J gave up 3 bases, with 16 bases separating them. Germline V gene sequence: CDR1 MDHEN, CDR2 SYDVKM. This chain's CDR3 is CATHQPDNYEQYF. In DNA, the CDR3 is TGTGCCACCCACCAACCGGACAACTACGAGCAGTACTTC.

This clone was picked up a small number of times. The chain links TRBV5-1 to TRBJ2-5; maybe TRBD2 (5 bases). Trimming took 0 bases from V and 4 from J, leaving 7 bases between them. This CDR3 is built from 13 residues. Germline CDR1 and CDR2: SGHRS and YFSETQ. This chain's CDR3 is CASSLASPETQYF. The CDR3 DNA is TGCGCCAGCAGCTTGGCTAGCCCAGAGACCCAGTACTTC. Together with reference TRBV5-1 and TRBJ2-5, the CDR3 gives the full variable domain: KAGVTQTPRYLIKTRGQQVTLSCSPISGHRSVSWYQQTPGQGLQFLFEYFSETQRNKGNFPGRFSGRQFSNSRSEMNVSTLELGDSALYLCASSLASPETQYFGPGTRLLVL.

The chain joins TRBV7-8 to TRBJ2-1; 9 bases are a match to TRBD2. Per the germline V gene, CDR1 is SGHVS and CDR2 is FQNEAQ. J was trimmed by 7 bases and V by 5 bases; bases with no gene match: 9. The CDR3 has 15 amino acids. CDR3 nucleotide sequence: TGTGCCAGCAGCACCCCGGGACTAGCTTTGAATGAGCAGTTCTTC. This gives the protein CASSTPGLALNEQFF.

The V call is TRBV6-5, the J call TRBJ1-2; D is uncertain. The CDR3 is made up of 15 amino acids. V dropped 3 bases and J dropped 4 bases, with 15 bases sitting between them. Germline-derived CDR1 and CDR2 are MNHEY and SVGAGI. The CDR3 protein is CASSYSRQASYGYTF. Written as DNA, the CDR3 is TGTGCCAGCAGTTATTCCCGGCAGGCTTCCTATGGCTACACCTTC.

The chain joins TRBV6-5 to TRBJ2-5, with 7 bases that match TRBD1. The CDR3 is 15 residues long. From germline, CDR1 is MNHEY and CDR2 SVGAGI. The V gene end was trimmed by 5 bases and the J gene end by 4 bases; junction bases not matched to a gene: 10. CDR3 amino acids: CASSQNRGIGETQYF. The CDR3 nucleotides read TGTGCCAGCAGTCAAAACAGGGGAATCGGAGAGACCCAGTACTTC.

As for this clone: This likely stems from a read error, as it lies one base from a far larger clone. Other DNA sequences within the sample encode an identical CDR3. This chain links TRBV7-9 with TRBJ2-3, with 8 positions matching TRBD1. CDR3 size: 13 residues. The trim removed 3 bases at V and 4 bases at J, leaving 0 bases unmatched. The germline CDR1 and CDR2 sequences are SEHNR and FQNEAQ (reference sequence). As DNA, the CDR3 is TGTGCCAGCAGCTTGACAGGGGCAGATACGCAGTATTTT. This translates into CASSLTGADTQYF.

CDR3 sequence: CASSLRTSGGHNEQFF. CDR3 DNA: TGTGCCAGCAGCCTACGGACTAGCGGGGGGCACAATGAGCAGTTCTTC. V and J are TRBV13 and TRBJ2-1, with 14 positions matching TRBD2. CDR3 length: 16 residues. From germline, CDR1 is PRHDT and CDR2 FYEKMQ (reference sequence). Trimming at V came to 5 bases and at J to 5 bases, leaving 5 bases not matched to a gene.

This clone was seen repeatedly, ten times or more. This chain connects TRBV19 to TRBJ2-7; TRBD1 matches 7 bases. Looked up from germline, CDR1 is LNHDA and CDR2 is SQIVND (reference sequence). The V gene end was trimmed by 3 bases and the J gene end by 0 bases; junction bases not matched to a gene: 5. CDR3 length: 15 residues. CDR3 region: CASSIAGTVSYEQYF. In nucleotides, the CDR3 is TGTGCCAGTAGTATCGCCGGGACAGTCTCCTACGAGCAGTACTTC.

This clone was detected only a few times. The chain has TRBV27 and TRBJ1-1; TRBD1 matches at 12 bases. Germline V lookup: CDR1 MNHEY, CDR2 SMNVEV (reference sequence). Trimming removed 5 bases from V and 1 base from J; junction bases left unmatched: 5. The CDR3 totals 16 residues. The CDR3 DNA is TGTGCCAGCAGTCCAGGGACAGGGGGCGGGAACACTGAAGCTTTCTTT. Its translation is CASSPGTGGGNTEAFF.

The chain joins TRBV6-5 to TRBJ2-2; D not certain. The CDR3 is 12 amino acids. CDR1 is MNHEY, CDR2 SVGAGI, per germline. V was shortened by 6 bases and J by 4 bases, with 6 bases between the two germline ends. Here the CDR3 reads CASRALTGELFF. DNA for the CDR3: TGTGCCAGCAGGGCTCTCACCGGGGAGCTGTTTTTT.

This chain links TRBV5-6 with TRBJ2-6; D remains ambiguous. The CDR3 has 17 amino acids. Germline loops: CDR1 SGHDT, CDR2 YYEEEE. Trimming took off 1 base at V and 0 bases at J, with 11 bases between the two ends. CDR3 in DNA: TGTGCCAGCAGCTTGCCCGTAATGGACTCTGGGGCCAACGTCCTGACTTTC. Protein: CASSLPVMDSGANVLTF.